A selection of T cell receptor beta chains follows, all from one sample in a study of T cells in Graves' hyperthyroidism and ophthalmopathy. TCRdb re-called the multiplex PCR reads through MiXCR, storing one row per CDR3 protein. The data show roughly 700,000 distinct CDR3 sequences, with approximately 40% seen just once and about a third held by the top ten. Material: blood. The receptors derive from a woman aged 40 to 49 with Graves' hyperthyroidism. The CDR3 runs from the conserved cysteine through the conserved F or W. Fields, in order: V gene, D gene, CDR3 protein. The D gene is left open where the match is weak.

>TRBV19|NA
CASKNYMNTEAFF
>TRBV7-2|NA
CASSRFRGSNQPQHF
>TRBV5-1|NA
CASRFGVSTEAFF
>TRBV7-9|NA
CASKTGARELFF
>TRBV11-2|NA
CASSLSSPIETQYF
>TRBV10-3|NA
CATGRNRELFF
>TRBV7-9|NA
CASSLTQETQYF
>TRBV6-2/TRBV6-3|NA
CASSPWDIDQPQHF
>TRBV6-1|NA
CAILPAHSGNTIYF
>TRBV7-4|TRBD1
CASSSERDRPNEKLFF
>TRBV5-8|NA
CASSLGEGLYEQYF
>TRBV5-6|NA
CASSHHSYSGSTEAFF
>TRBV10-1|NA
CASSGSKDRPYEQYF
>TRBV7-2|NA
CASSWGGAGTEAFF
>TRBV20-1|NA
CRAQRGAETEAFF
>TRBV19|NA
CASIDRPAANEKLFF
>TRBV5-1|NA
CASSFRDMNTEAFF
>TRBV10-3|TRBD1
CAIDRGDGELFF
>TRBV4-3|NA
CASSQEAENTEAFF
>TRBV20-1|TRBD2
CSAPVGSGRTDTQYF
>TRBV6-5|NA
CASSAVRDYYGYTF
>TRBV15|NA
CATSRDPGGAGDTQYF
>TRBV12-3/TRBV12-4|TRBD1
CASRTGSQPQHF
>TRBV28|TRBD1
CASSPTGATGEKLFF
>TRBV6-5|TRBD1
CASSGTATEAFF
>TRBV10-3|NA
CASRQFTGQPQHF
>TRBV12-3/TRBV12-4|NA
CASSARRHISNYGYTF
>TRBV10-3|NA
CAISEGGTGYTF
>TRBV25-1|NA
CASSDAGQRPYEQYF
>TRBV7-2|NA
CASSLATLNYGYTF
>TRBV12-3/TRBV12-4|NA
CASSSRAGAYEQYF
>TRBV29-1|TRBD2
CSVGTSGTYEQYF
>TRBV20-1|TRBD1
CSHTGTGEETQYF
>TRBV7-3|NA
CASRPTAGVITEAFF
>TRBV7-2|NA
CASSLWDTQYF
>TRBV7-9|NA
CASSYVRDSSYEQYF
>TRBV4-1|NA
CASSQDSGYTEAFF